The subject of this entry is one TCR beta chain. This record comes from a study of blood T cell repertoires in COVID-19. With 2 bases clipped from V and 15 bases from J, the junction kept 7 bases outside the gene matches. The CDR3 totals 12 residues. CDR1 and CDR2 from the germline V gene are SGHNT and YENEEA. Study processing details: Cell counts per sample came from amplifying reference gene primers. The data were produced by immunoSEQ multiplex PCR, yet TCRdb's version contains in-frame clones alone and is incomplete. That table gives V, J and clone size, and the DNA gave D and trimming. The table includes 110,000 to 150,000 clones, about 80% detected once.

J is TRBJ2-1 and V is TRBV11-3; 7 bases match TRBD2. The sequencing input was peripheral blood. The TCR was taken from a man aged 55 to 70 with acute or convalescent COVID-19. Here the CDR3 DNA reads TGTGCCAGCAGCTTAACGCGGGAGCAGTTGTTCTTC. As protein: CASSLTREQLFF.